This T cell receptor beta chain was profiled in a study of CD8+ T cells in alopecia areata. cDNA reverse transcribed from extracted RNA served as the sequencing template. Profiled with immunoSEQ multiplex PCR; TCRdb holds only in-frame clones, not every one. This sample has under 250,000 clones; around three fifths occur once, and the top ten carry 1.5% to 2%. Noted treatment: oral pan-JAK inhibitor, 5-10 mg twice daily. Comment on this clone: The sample carries other DNA sequences with the same CDR3.

This specimen was CD4+ T cells sorted from blood, taken at week 4, from a patient treated with tofacitinib. The TCR was taken from a human donor with alopecia areata.

The CDR3 DNA follows: TGTGCCAGCAGTGAGGAGGAGACCCAGTACTTC. This sequence encodes CASSEEETQYF. The rearrangement uses TRBV2 and TRBJ2-5; no clear D. The germline CDR1 and CDR2 sequences are SNHLY and FYNNEI. This CDR3 is 11 amino acids long. V was pared by 3 bases and J by 5 bases, with 4 bases between.